This paragraph covers one T cell receptor (beta chain) sequence. Its specificity is not known. This record comes from a study of cytomegalovirus exposure and HLA in healthy donors. Study-level information: Out of roughly 200 million T cells, an earlier analysis found 117 million unique TCR beta sequences in total.

Study observations and caveats: Reports indicated that the classifier achieved high specificity and sensitivity in diagnosing cytomegalovirus status.

This CDR3 contains 15 residues. Germline CDR1 and CDR2: MNHEY and SVGAGI. Unmatched junction bases numbered 4, after V lost 2 bases and J lost 4 bases. 13 Jbeta primers and 60 Vbeta primers were used for the PCR. Using immunoSEQ multiplex PCR, the repertoire was profiled, and TCRdb retains in-frame clones only, with some absent. The table has roughly 77,000 clones, roughly 78% seen once. The rearrangement uses TRBV6-5 and TRBJ2-2, with TRBD2 matching over 7 bases. The sample taken for sequencing was PBMCs. The sequence was collected from a middle-aged man in good health and CMV-seronegative. The CDR3 spells CASSYVGEGTGELFF. The CDR3 nucleotides read TGTGCCAGCAGTTACGTAGGGGAGGGCACCGGGGAGCTGTTTTTT.